This T cell receptor (beta chain) was sequenced in a study of blood T cell repertoires in COVID-19. About the research overall: Samples representing acute and convalescent COVID-19 were sourced from the United States, Italy and Spain. PBMCs, B-cell-depleted T cells, or T cells provided the cDNA or gDNA that made up the material.

In the original analysis: Researchers report that nucleated cell counts were estimated from reference gene primer amplification. Generated by immunoSEQ multiplex PCR, the TCRdb table keeps only in-frame clones and is missing some. That table supplies the V and J calls and clone size; D and trimming were determined from the DNA. Of around 250,000 clones listed, approximately 84% were seen once; the top ten hold 4.4%. From germline, CDR1 is SGHTA and CDR2 FQGNSA. Between the trimmed V and J ends, which lost 0 bases and 10 bases, there was a span of 19 bases. The CDR3 is 16 amino acids. This clonotype was obtained from a man aged 50 or older with active or convalescent COVID-19. The rearrangement joins TRBV7-2 to TRBJ2-1; tentative D call: TRBD2 (6 bases). Sequencing used peripheral blood. CDR3 nucleotides: TGTGCCAGCAGCTTAGCCTCGCGGGGCGAGAACAGGGAGCAGTTCTTC. This gives the protein CASSLASRGENREQFF.